This TCR beta chain was identified in a study of human T cells and chemical hapten exposure. Overall study: 2% DPC applied to a 2 cm by 2 cm arm area sensitized donors. The patch tests put 0.01% DPC on the skin of the upper back and were read 6 days later. Across samples, TCR yields varied, mostly owing to small differences in pooled library volumes.

One entry per CDR3 protein results from TCRdb running MiXCR on the RACE reads. The table has tens of thousands of distinct CDR3 sequences, roughly 10% seen once. Trimming at V came to 3 bases and at J to 7 bases, leaving 8 bases not matched to a gene. The germline gives CDR1 SGHTA, CDR2 FQGNSA. This CDR3 is built from 14 residues. Time point denoted: pre-sensitization, week 0. Documented treatment: therapeutic diphenylcyclopropenone sensitization with weekly scalp DPC. Non-pregnant alopecia patients aged 18 to 70, suitable for DPC therapy. The chain combines TRBV7-2 with TRBJ1-1; 7 nucleotides match TRBD1. This TCR derives from a man aged 40-55 years with alopecia areata. Some clones in this sample may be carry-over from other donors' samples. The sample in question was whole blood, obtained in connection with sensitization to the hapten diphenylcyclopropenone (DPC). The CDR3 bases are TGTGCCAGCAGCTTGAGGGGGCGGGTAATTGAAGCTTTCTTT. Translation gives CASSLRGRVIEAFF. Drawing the rest from reference TRBV7-2 and TRBJ1-1, the complete variable domain is GAGVSQSPSNKVTEKGKDVELRCDPISGHTALYWYRQSLGQGLEFLIYFQGNSAPDKSGLPSDRFSAERTGGSVSTLTIQRTQQEDSAVYLCASSLRGRVIEAFFGQGTRLTVV.